This T cell receptor beta chain was obtained from a study of CD8+CD57+ T cells in acquired aplastic anemia. Whoever was chosen for sequencing had shown CD8+CD57+ cell expansion by flow cytometry. Everyone among the patients had severe acquired aplastic anemia. Profiling of TCR beta VDJ combinations and CDR3 sequences used genomic DNA as template. MiXCR was run by TCRdb on the reads, yielding one entry per CDR3 protein. The sample yields roughly 500,000 distinct CDR3 sequences, about a third seen once. The V and J ends lost 6 bases and 6 bases, in that order; junction bases with no gene match: 7. CDR1 MNHNS and CDR2 SASEGT come from the germline V gene. This CDR3 contains 13 residues.

The chain carries TRBV6-1 and TRBJ1-2, with TRBD1 matching over 7 bases. Sequenced material: sorted CD4+, CD8+, or CD8+CD57+ T cells (not recorded which) from PBMCs. This clonotype was obtained from a human donor with aplastic anemia. The CDR3 region is CASSLTRGNGYTF. CDR3 nucleotide sequence: TGTGCCAGCAGCCTCACCAGGGGGAATGGCTACACCTTC.